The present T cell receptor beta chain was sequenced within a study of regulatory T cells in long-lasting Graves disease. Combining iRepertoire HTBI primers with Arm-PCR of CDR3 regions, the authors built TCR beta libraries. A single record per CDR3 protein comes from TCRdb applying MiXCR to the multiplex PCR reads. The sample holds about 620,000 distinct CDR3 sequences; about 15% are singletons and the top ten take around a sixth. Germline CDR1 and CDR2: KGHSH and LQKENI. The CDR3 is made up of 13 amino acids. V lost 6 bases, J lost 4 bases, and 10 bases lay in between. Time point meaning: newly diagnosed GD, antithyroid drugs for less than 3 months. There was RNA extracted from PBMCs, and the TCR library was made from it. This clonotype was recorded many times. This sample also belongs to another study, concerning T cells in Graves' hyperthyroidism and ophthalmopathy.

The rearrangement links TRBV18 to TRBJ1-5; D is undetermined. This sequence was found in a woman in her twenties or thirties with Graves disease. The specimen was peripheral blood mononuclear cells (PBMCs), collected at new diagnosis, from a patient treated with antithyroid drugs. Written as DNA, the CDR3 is TGTGCCAGCTCCCTGGACCAAAATCAGCCCCAGCATTTT. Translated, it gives CASSLDQNQPQHF.